The clone carrying this T cell receptor beta chain was counted many times. Antigen: not known. This record comes from a study of neurological immune-mediated disorders. Study results and caveats: Sharing of CDR3 amino acid sequences among expanded clones across subjects was absent, suggesting private repertoires in all groups.

Over 190 million TCR-beta sequences from 15-18 subjects came from every sequencing run. TCRdb itself ran the 5' RACE reads through MiXCR, one entry per CDR3 protein. The data hold tens of thousands of distinct CDR3 sequences, with approximately 3% observed a single time. The V gene's germline CDR1 is MNHNS and CDR2 SASEGT. CDR3 size: 17 residues. The ends lost 3 bases at V and 11 bases at J; junction bases unmatched: 17. This TCR was recovered from a woman between 45 and 60 years old with multiple sclerosis. This rearrangement joins TRBV6-1 to TRBJ2-3; 10 nucleotides line up with TRBD2. The sample taken for sequencing was PBMCs. CDR3 sequence reads: CASSDPGPIAGGGEQYF. Here the CDR3 DNA reads TGTGCCAGCAGTGATCCCGGGCCCATAGCGGGGGGCGGAGAGCAGTATTTT.